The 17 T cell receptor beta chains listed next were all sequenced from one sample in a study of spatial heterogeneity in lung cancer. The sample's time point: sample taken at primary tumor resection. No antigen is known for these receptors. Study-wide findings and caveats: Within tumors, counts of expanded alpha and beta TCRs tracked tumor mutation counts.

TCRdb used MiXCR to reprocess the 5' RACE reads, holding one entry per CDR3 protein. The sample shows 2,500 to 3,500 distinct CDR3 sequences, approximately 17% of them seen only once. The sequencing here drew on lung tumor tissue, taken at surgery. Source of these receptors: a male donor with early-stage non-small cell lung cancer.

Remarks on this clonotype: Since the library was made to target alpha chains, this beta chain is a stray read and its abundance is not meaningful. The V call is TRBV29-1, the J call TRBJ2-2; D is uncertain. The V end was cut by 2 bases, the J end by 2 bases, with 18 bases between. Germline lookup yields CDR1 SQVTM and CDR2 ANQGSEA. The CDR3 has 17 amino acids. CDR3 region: CSVEPSEAGPNTGELFF. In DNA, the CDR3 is TGCAGCGTTGAACCGAGCGAGGCAGGACCTAACACCGGGGAGCTGTTTTTT.

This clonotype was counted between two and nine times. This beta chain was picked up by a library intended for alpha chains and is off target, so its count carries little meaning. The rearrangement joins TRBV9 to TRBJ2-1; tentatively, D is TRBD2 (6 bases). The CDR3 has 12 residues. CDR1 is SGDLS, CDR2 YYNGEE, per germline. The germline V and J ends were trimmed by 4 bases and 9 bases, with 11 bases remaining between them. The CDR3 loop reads CASSPGGAEQFF. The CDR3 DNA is TGTGCCAGCAGCCCAGGCGGGGCTGAGCAGTTCTTC.

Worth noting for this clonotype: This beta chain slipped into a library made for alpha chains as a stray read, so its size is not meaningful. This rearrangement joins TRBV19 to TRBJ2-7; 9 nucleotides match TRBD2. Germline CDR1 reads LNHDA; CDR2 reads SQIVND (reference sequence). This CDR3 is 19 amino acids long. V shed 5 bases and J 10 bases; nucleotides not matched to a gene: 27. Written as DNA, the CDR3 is TGTGCCAGTAGTCGCTTCAGGACTAGCGTGCCGCCGTCCCACCAGGGCCAGTACTTC. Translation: CASSRFRTSVPPSHQGQYF.

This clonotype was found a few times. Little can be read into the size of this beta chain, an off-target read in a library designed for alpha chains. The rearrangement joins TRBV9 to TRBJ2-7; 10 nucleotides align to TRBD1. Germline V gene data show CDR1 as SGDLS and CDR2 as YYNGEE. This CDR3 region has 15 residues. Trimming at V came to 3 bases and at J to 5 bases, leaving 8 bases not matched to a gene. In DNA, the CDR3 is TGTGCCAGCAGCGCATCCGGGACAGGGGCGGACGAGCAGTACTTC. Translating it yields CASSASGTGADEQYF.

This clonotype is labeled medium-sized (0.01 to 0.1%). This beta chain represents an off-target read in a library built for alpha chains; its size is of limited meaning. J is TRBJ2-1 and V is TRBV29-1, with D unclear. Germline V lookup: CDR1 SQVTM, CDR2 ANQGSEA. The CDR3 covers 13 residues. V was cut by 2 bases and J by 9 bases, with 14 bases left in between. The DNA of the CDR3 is TGCAGCGTTGAACTAGATAGAATCCGTGAGCAGTTCTTC. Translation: CSVELDRIREQFF.

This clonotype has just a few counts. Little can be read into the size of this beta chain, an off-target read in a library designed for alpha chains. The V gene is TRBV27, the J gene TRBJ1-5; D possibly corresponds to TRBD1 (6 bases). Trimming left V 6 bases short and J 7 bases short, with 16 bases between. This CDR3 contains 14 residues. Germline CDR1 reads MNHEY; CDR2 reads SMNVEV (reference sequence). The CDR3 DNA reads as TGTGCCAGCAGGCAGACCGGGGGGGGCCAGCCCCAGCATTTT. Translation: CASRQTGGGQPQHF.

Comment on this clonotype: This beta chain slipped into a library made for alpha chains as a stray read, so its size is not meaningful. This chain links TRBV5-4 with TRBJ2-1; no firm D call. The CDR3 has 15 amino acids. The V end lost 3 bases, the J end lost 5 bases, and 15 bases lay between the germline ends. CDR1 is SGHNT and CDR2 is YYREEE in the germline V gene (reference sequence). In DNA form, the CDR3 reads TGTGCCAGCAGCTCACCTCTGGTAGAAAACAATGAGCAGTTCTTC. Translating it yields CASSSPLVENNEQFF. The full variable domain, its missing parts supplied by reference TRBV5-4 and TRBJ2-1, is ETGVTQSPTHLIKTRGQQVTLRCSSQSGHNTVSWYQQALGQGPQFIFQYYREEENGRGNFPPRFSGLQFPNYSSELNVNALELDDSALYLCASSSPLVENNEQFFGPGTRLTVL.

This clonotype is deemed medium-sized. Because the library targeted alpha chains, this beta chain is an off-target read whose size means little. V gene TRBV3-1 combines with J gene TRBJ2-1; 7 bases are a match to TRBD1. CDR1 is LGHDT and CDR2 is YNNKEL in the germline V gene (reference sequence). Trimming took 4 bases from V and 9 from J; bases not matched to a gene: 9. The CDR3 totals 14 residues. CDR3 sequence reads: CASSLDRTGIEQFF. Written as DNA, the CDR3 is TGTGCCAGCAGCCTGGACAGGACGGGTATTGAGCAGTTCTTC.

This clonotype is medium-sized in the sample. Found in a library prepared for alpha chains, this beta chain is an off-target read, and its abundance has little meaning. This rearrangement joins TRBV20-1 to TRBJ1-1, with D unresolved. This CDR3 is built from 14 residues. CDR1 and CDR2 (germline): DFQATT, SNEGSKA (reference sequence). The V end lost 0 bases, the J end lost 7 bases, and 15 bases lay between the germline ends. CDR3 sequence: CSARDSGRPFEAFF. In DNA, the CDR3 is TGCAGTGCTAGAGATTCGGGCAGGCCCTTTGAAGCTTTCTTT.

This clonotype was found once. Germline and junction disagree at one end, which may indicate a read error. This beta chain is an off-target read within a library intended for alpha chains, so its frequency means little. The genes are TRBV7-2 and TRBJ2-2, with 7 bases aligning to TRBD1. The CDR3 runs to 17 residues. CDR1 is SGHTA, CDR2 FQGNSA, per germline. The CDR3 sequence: CASSLGLRGLGAGELLF. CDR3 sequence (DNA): TGTGCCAGCAGCTTAGGGCTAAGGGGGCTAGGGGCCGGGGAGCTGCTTTTT. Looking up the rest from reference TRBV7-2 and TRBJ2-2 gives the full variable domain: GAGVSQSPSNKVTEKGKDVELRCDPISGHTALYWYRQSLGQGLEFLIYFQGNSAPDKSGLPSDRFSAERTGGSVSTLTIQRTQQEDSAVYLCASSLGLRGLGAGELLFGEGSRLTVL.

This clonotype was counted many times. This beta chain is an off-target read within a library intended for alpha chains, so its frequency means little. The CDR3 region is CASSVGGADSYEQYF. The CDR3 nucleotides are TGTGCCAGCAGCGTAGGTGGGGCAGACTCCTACGAGCAGTACTTC. The chain is built from TRBV9 and TRBJ2-7; D might be TRBD1 (5 bases). This CDR3 comprises 15 residues. Germline CDR1 and CDR2: SGDLS and YYNGEE. Between the trimmed V and J ends, which lost 0 bases and 0 bases, there was a span of 10 bases.

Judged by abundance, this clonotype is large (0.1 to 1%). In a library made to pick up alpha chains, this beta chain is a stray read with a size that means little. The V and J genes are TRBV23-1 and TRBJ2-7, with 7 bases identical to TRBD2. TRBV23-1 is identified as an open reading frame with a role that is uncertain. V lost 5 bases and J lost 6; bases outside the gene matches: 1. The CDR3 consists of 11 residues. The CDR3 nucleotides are TGCGCCAGCAGTTGGGGGGGCGAGCAGTACTTC. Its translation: CASSWGGEQYF.

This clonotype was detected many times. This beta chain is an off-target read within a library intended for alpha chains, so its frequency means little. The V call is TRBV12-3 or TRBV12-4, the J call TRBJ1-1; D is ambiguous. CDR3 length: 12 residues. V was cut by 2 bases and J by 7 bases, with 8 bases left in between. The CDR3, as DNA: TGTGCCAGCAGTTTAATCGGAAATGAAGCTTTCTTT. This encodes CASSLIGNEAFF.

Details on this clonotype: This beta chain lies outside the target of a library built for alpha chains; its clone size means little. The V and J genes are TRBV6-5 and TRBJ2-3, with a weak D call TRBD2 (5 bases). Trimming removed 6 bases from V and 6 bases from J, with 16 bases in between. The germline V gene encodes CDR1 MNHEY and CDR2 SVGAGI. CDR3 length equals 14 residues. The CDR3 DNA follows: TGTGCCAGCAGCCCCGTCTCGGGGATGGATACGCAGTATTTT. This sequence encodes CASSPVSGMDTQYF.

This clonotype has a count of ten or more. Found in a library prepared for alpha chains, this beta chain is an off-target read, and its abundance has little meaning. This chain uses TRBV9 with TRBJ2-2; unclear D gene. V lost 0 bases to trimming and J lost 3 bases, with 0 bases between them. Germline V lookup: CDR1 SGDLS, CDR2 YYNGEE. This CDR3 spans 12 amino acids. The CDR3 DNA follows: TGTGCCAGCAGCGTAGACACCGGGGAGCTGTTTTTT. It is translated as CASSVDTGELFF. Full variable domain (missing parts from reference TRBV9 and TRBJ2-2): DSGVTQTPKHLITATGQRVTLRCSPRSGDLSVYWYQQSLDQGLQFLIQYYNGEERAKGNILERFSAQQFPDLHSELNLSSLELGDSALYFCASSVDTGELFFGEGSRLTVL.

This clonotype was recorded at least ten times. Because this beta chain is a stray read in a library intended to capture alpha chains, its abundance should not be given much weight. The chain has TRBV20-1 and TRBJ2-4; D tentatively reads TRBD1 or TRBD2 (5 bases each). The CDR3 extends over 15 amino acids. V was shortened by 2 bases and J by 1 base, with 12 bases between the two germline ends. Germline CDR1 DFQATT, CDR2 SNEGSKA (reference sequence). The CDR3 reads CSARPMGVAKNIQYF. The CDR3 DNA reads TGCAGTGCTAGACCAATGGGGGTGGCCAAAAACATTCAGTACTTC.

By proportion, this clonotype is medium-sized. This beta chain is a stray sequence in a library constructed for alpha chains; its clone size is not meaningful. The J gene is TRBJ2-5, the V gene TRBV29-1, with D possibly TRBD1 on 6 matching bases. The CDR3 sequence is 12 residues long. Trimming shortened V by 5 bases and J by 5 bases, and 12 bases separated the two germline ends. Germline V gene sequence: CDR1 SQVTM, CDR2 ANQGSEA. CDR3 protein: CSVTWTDETQYF. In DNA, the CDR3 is TGCAGCGTTACCTGGACAGATGAGACCCAGTACTTC.